This T cell receptor (beta chain) is from a study of response to subunit inactivated influenza vaccine. General study results and limits: Few new T cells, the authors suggested, are recruited by each seasonal influenza vaccination.

A remark on this clonotype: Antigen specificity is unknown.

TCRdb reanalysed the RT-PCR reads using MiXCR and keeps one entry per CDR3 protein. The table has roughly 650,000 distinct CDR3 sequences, 12% to 15% seen once. V was pared by 3 bases and J by 2 bases, with 3 bases of the junction left unmatched. Germline CDR1 is DFQATT and CDR2 is SNEGSKA (reference sequence). The CDR3 is made up of 14 amino acids. The source was PBMCs from blood, collected around two weeks before vaccination. This clonotype originated in a man over 45 who received an inactivated influenza vaccine. The rearrangement uses TRBV20-1 and TRBJ2-5; 10 bases align to TRBD2. Here the CDR3 reads CSASELAGQETQYF. The CDR3 DNA reads as TGCAGTGCTAGCGAACTAGCGGGACAAGAGACCCAGTACTTC.